These T cell receptor beta chains were read from a single sample in a study of vaccination effects on CD4 cells after COVID-19. The method was immunoSEQ multiplex PCR; TCRdb's version includes in-frame clones alone and lacks a portion of them. The sample consists of some 47,000 clones, roughly 72% of them appearing once. These receptors' targets are unknown. The specimen was CD4+ T cells from PBMCs cultured without peptide, collected after COVID-19 vaccination. Receptor source: a human donor who received a COVID-19 vaccine. Each CDR3 is given with its conserved first and last residue. The order of the fields is V gene, CDR3 protein.

>TRBV3-1/TRBV3-2
CASSQETGFIAEAFF
>TRBV3-1/TRBV3-2
CASSQLGGPHGYTF
>TRBV10-3
CAINQDRNYGYTF
>TRBV10-3
CAISKDPNQPQHF
>TRBV5-4
CASSPTSYNEQFF
>TRBV10-3
CASTGQGVSYGYTF
>TRBV5-4
CASSLGFWEGQGKTNEKLFF
>TRBV7-8
CASSKGTKNEQFF
>TRBV18
CASSPGTSGQINEKLFF
>TRBV18
CASSPQETQYF